These 9 T cell receptor beta chains were all obtained from the same sample, sequenced in a study of blood T cells in healthy people across ages. Primed by a sample-barcoded 5' primer and a J-beta primer mix, a second PCR proceeded for about 7 to 12 cycles. TCRdb re-called the 5' RACE reads through MiXCR, storing one row per CDR3 protein. The sample shows 800,000 to 900,000 distinct CDR3 sequences, around 62% of them seen only once. The sample comprised blood. All receptors come from a man younger than 45 in good health.

Many counts were recorded for this clonotype. The V and J genes are TRBV3-1 and TRBJ2-1, with TRBD2 matching 7 bases. Germline-derived CDR1 and CDR2 are LGHDT and YNNKEL (reference sequence). J gave up 7 bases and V 0 bases, and 9 bases lay outside the gene matches. This CDR3 spans 16 amino acids. The CDR3, as DNA: TGTGCCAGCAGCCAAGATTTTTCGGGGACTACAAATGAGCAGTTCTTC. Translating gives CASSQDFSGTTNEQFF.

The CDR3 reads CASSQFTSRTGNEQFF. CDR3 DNA: TGTGCCAGCAGCCAGTTTACTAGCCGGACGGGGAATGAGCAGTTCTTC. The chain has TRBV3-1 and TRBJ2-1, with a tentative D call TRBD2 (6 bases). CDR3 length: 16 amino acids. V dropped 3 bases and J dropped 7 bases, with 19 bases sitting between them. Germline V gives CDR1 LGHDT, CDR2 YNNKEL (reference sequence).

The V call is TRBV6-5, the J call TRBJ2-5, with TRBD1 matching over 7 bases. The CDR3 is 18 amino acids. The J segment lost 1 base and the V segment lost 2 bases, leaving 13 bases of the junction unmatched. Per germline, CDR1 MNHEY and CDR2 SVGAGI. The CDR3 sequence is CASSYATGKQLSQETQYF. CDR3 bases: TGTGCCAGCAGTTACGCGACAGGGAAGCAGCTGTCCCAAGAGACCCAGTACTTC.

The genes are TRBV20-1 and TRBJ2-7, with D perhaps given as TRBD1 or TRBD2 (5 bases each). Judging by the DNA end, TRBJ2-5 fits better; the J call may be wrong. Germline V gene sequence: CDR1 DFQATT, CDR2 SNEGSKA (reference sequence). The length of the CDR3 is 12 residues. CDR3 DNA: TGCAGTGCTTGGGACCCGGTAGAGACCCAGTACTTC. Residues: CSAWDPVETQYF.

A few counts support this clonotype. V and J are TRBV20-1 and TRBJ2-1, with 7 positions matching TRBD2. Losses at the gene ends were 2 bases for V and 7 bases for J; bases not matched to a gene: 14. The CDR3 runs 16 residues. The germline V gene encodes CDR1 DFQATT and CDR2 SNEGSKA (reference sequence). In DNA, the CDR3 is TGCAGTGCTAGACCCCGACGCGGACTAGTCTCTAATGAGCAGTTCTTC. It encodes CSARPRRGLVSNEQFF.

V is TRBV7-2 and J is TRBJ1-5; D call uncertain. Germline V gene data show CDR1 as SGHTA and CDR2 as FQGNSA. Trimming cost V 5 bases and J 6 bases, with 8 bases left between them. The CDR3 runs 12 residues. The CDR3 sequence is CASSQSGQPQHF. Here the CDR3 DNA reads TGTGCCAGCAGCCAATCCGGTCAGCCCCAGCATTTT.

To note about this clonotype: Sequence at one end of the junction differs from germline and may be a read error. The DNA for the CDR3 is TGCTGTACTAGCGGGGAGCAAGAGACCCAGTTCTTC. This gives the protein CCTSGEQETQFF. The V gene is TRBV7-9, the J gene TRBJ2-1, with 10 bases identical to TRBD2. Germline assignment: CDR1 SEHNR and CDR2 FQNEAQ (reference sequence). The CDR3 runs to 12 residues.

This chain's CDR3 is CASSPRQGAFYNSPLHF. The CDR3 DNA sequence: TGTGCCAGCAGTCCTAGACAGGGGGCGTTCTATAATTCACCCCTCCACTTT. The V gene is TRBV6-1, the J gene TRBJ1-6, with 10 bases aligning to TRBD1. The germline gives CDR1 MNHNS, CDR2 SASEGT. Trimming at V came to 5 bases and at J to 3 bases, leaving 7 bases not matched to a gene. The CDR3 sequence is 17 residues long.

CDR3 amino acids: CASSPLPAGDEVVGSYNEQFF. CDR3 coding DNA: TGTGCCAGCAGCCCCCTCCCGGCAGGGGACGAGGTGGTGGGCTCCTACAATGAGCAGTTCTTC. This chain uses TRBV6-1 with TRBJ2-1; tentatively, D is TRBD1 (6 bases). V lost 6 bases and J 0 bases, leaving 30 bases between the germline ends. Germline CDR1 MNHNS, CDR2 SASEGT. This CDR3 has 21 residues.